Each of the 9 T cell receptor beta chains below was sequenced from the same sample in a study of blood T cell repertoires in COVID-19. Using immunoSEQ multiplex PCR, the repertoire was profiled, and TCRdb retains in-frame clones only, with some absent. Of fewer than 150,000 clones in the sample, 75% to 90% are singletons; the top ten hold 4.3%. Specimen: peripheral blood. The receptor source for this set is a human donor in a cohort sampled during active COVID-19.

This chain uses TRBV19 with TRBJ1-3, with 7 bases fitting TRBD1. CDR1 is LNHDA, CDR2 SQIVND, per germline (reference sequence). The CDR3 spans 14 residues. The trim removed 4 bases at V and 4 bases at J, leaving 4 bases unmatched. CDR3 nucleotides: TGTGCCAGTAGTACCAGGGGGACAGGAAACACCATATATTTT. It specifies CASSTRGTGNTIYF.

The chain employs TRBV6-5 and TRBJ1-2; D gene ambiguous. Trimming took 5 bases from V and 4 from J, leaving 14 bases between them. Germline CDR1 and CDR2: MNHEY and SVGAGI. This CDR3 has 14 amino acids. CDR3 sequence: CASSPAPVGYGYTF. The CDR3 DNA reads as TGTGCCAGCAGTCCCGCGCCGGTCGGCTATGGCTACACCTTC.

This clone was counted once. V usage is TRBV10-3 and J usage is TRBJ2-3; D uncertain. The V end lost 0 bases, the J end lost 4 bases, and 5 bases lay between the germline ends. Germline CDR1 is ENHRY and CDR2 is SYGVKD. The CDR3 is 13 residues long. CDR3 coding DNA: TGTGCCATCAGTGAGTCGTCAGCAGATACGCAGTATTTT. The encoded protein is CAISESSADTQYF.

In DNA, the CDR3 is TGTGCCAGTAGTATAGATCGGCTAGCGGAGGACACCGGGGAGCTGTTTTTT. As protein: CASSIDRLAEDTGELFF. The chain couples TRBV19 to TRBJ2-2, with 7 bases fitting TRBD2. The CDR3 contains 17 residues. Germline assignment: CDR1 LNHDA and CDR2 SQIVND (reference sequence). V lost 0 bases and J lost 3; bases outside the gene matches: 7. Full variable domain (missing parts from reference TRBV19 and TRBJ2-2): DGGITQSPKYLFRKEGQNVTLSCEQNLNHDAMYWYRQDPGQGLRLIYYSQIVNDFQKGDIAEGYSVSREKKESFPLTVTSAQKNPTAFYLCASSIDRLAEDTGELFFGEGSRLTVL.

This chain uses TRBV30 with TRBJ1-2, with a weak D call TRBD1 (5 bases). Trimming took 4 bases from V and 0 from J, leaving 12 bases between them. Germline-derived CDR1 and CDR2 are GTSNPN and SVGIG (reference sequence). The CDR3 extends over 14 amino acids. As DNA, the CDR3 is TGTGCCTGGACAAACCGGGACTCTAACTATGGCTACACCTTC. Translated, it gives CAWTNRDSNYGYTF.

V is TRBV6-5 and J is TRBJ2-1, with TRBD2 identical over 7 bases. The CDR3 runs to 15 residues. Germline trimming cut 2 bases from V and 3 bases from J; bases unmatched to any gene: 4. Per the germline V gene, CDR1 is MNHEY and CDR2 is SVGAGI. The CDR3 loop is CASSYGGGVYNEQFF. Written as DNA, the CDR3 is TGTGCCAGCAGTTACGGCGGGGGAGTCTACAATGAGCAGTTCTTC.

The chain recombines TRBV10-3 with TRBJ1-1; no firm D call. CDR1 ENHRY and CDR2 SYGVKD come from the germline V gene. V was clipped by 0 bases and J by 3 bases, with 11 bases between them. The CDR3 totals 15 residues. For the CDR3, the DNA is TGTGCCATCAGTGAGTCAATCGCCGGGGACACTGAAGCTTTCTTT. It translates to CAISESIAGDTEAFF.

With regard to this clone: This specimen includes other DNA sequences encoding the same CDR3. The chain has TRBV19 and TRBJ2-1; D uncertain. Trimming stripped 2 bases from V and 7 bases from J, with 3 bases between. Per the germline V gene, CDR1 is LNHDA and CDR2 is SQIVND (reference sequence). The CDR3 runs 11 residues. The CDR3 bases are TGTGCCAGTAGTATATCAAATGAGCAGTTCTTC. This sequence encodes CASSISNEQFF.

V is TRBV7-9 and J is TRBJ1-2, with unresolved D. Germline V gene sequence: CDR1 SEHNR, CDR2 FQNEAQ (reference sequence). CDR3 length equals 15 residues. V was trimmed by 5 bases and J by 1 base, leaving 14 bases between them. CDR3 nucleotide sequence: TGTGCCAGCAGCCCCTCAGTCCCCAGTAACTATGGCTACACCTTC. It yields the protein CASSPSVPSNYGYTF.